This passage covers 13 T cell receptor beta chains from one sample sequenced in a study of a mutant IDH1 vaccine in newly diagnosed glioma. The time point here: week 47, end of study. Vaccine doses each comprised 300 ug of mutant IDH1 20-mer peptide, with topical imiquimod. The data were produced by immunoSEQ multiplex PCR, yet TCRdb's version contains in-frame clones alone and is incomplete. The sample has almost 95,000 clones; around nine tenths are singletons. These receptors are not linked to any known antigen. The specimen was PBMCs, collected from a glioma patient whose treatment included an IDH1 peptide vaccine. The origin of the receptors is a woman between 50 and 59 years old with glioma.

V usage is TRBV9 and J usage is TRBJ2-1; no clear D. The CDR3 covers 14 residues. Germline V CDR1 and CDR2: SGDLS, YYNGEE. The ends were cut back, 4 bases at V and 0 bases at J, with 8 bases in the middle. Written as DNA, the CDR3 is TGTGCCAGCAGCCTAAGACCCTCCTACAATGAGCAGTTCTTC. It codes for CASSLRPSYNEQFF. Filled out from reference TRBV9 and TRBJ2-1, the complete variable domain reads DSGVTQTPKHLITATGQRVTLRCSPRSGDLSVYWYQQSLDQGLQFLIQYYNGEERAKGNILERFSAQQFPDLHSELNLSSLELGDSALYFCASSLRPSYNEQFFGPGTRLTVL.

J is TRBJ2-1 and V is TRBV28; 14 nucleotides align to TRBD2. This CDR3 is 21 amino acids long. V gave up 5 bases and J gave up 1 base; unmatched junction bases: 16. Germline CDR1 reads MDHEN; CDR2 reads SYDVKM. The CDR3 here is CASSPLPGLAGGHGSYNEQFF. In DNA, the CDR3 is TGTGCCAGCAGTCCCTTACCCGGACTAGCGGGAGGACATGGGTCCTACAATGAGCAGTTCTTC. Using reference TRBV28 and TRBJ2-1 for the parts outside the CDR3, the full variable domain is DVKVTQSSRYLVKRTGEKVFLECVQDMDHENMFWYRQDPGLGLRLIYFSYDVKMKEKGDIPEGYSVSREKKERFSLILESASTNQTSMYLCASSPLPGLAGGHGSYNEQFFGPGTRLTVL.

The chain joins TRBV18 to TRBJ1-5; D is ambiguous. CDR1 is KGHSH and CDR2 is LQKENI in the germline V gene. V was clipped by 3 bases and J by 3 bases, with 12 bases between them. The CDR3 is 15 residues long. CDR3: CASSPEHGPNQPQHF. The CDR3 coding sequence is TGTGCCAGCTCACCGGAACACGGCCCCAATCAGCCCCAGCATTTT.

In DNA form, the CDR3 reads TGTGCCAGCAGCTGGACTAGCGGGGACCGGCTAGAGACCCAGTACTTC. Protein: CASSWTSGDRLETQYF. The chain recombines TRBV7-6 with TRBJ2-5; 12 positions agree with TRBD2. This CDR3 region has 16 residues. Germline V lookup: CDR1 SGHVS, CDR2 FNYEAQ. V dropped 4 bases and J dropped 4; count of bases not matched to a gene: 7.

The chain couples TRBV2 to TRBJ1-5, with a weak D call TRBD1 (5 bases). Germline CDR1 SNHLY, CDR2 FYNNEI. The CDR3 loop spans 13 amino acids. The V and J ends lost 5 bases and 7 bases respectively, with 12 bases between them. The CDR3 reads CASSTPGGQPQHF. CDR3 sequence (DNA): TGTGCCAGCAGTACCCCGGGGGGGCAGCCCCAGCATTTT.

J is TRBJ2-7 and V is TRBV6-5; 7 bases match TRBD1. Losses at the gene ends were 8 bases for V and 2 bases for J; bases not matched to a gene: 6. The CDR3 loop spans 13 amino acids. Germline CDR1 is MNHEY and CDR2 is SVGAGI. CDR3 nucleotide sequence: TGTGCCAGCTCAGACAGGGTAACCTACGAGCAGTACTTC. It translates to CASSDRVTYEQYF.

The rearrangement uses TRBV6-6 and TRBJ2-7; D is ambiguous. V was shortened by 2 bases and J by 3 bases, with 14 bases between the two germline ends. The CDR3 is 15 residues long. CDR1 is MNHNY, CDR2 SVGAGI, per germline (reference sequence). The CDR3 loop is CASSYGPSSLYEQYF. The CDR3 DNA sequence: TGTGCCAGCAGTTACGGGCCCTCTTCCCTCTACGAGCAGTACTTC.

The V and J genes are TRBV4-1 and TRBJ2-7; either TRBD1 or TRBD2 may fit D (5 bases each). The CDR3 spans 16 residues. CDR1 MGHRA and CDR2 YSYEKL come from the germline V gene. Trimming removed 3 bases from V and 0 bases from J, with 15 bases in between. DNA for the CDR3: TGCGCCAGCAGCCAGCCCGGCAGGGACCCCTCCTACGAGCAGTACTTC. Amino acids: CASSQPGRDPSYEQYF.

This chain connects TRBV5-1 to TRBJ1-4; D gene uncertain. The CDR3 extends over 14 amino acids. Germline V gene sequence: CDR1 SGHRS, CDR2 YFSETQ. Trimming took 2 bases from V and 4 from J, leaving 9 bases between them. The CDR3 DNA reads as TGCGCCAGCAGCTTTACGGGCCTTAATGAAAAACTGTTTTTT. Translating it yields CASSFTGLNEKLFF.

The chain recombines TRBV15 with TRBJ2-5, with D perhaps TRBD2 (6 bases). V was trimmed by 5 bases and J by 1 base, leaving 11 bases between them. Germline CDR1 reads LNHNV; CDR2 reads YYDKDF (reference sequence). The CDR3 contains 14 residues. CDR3 sequence: CATSSGTFQETQYF. The CDR3 nucleotides read TGTGCCACCAGCTCGGGGACTTTCCAAGAGACCCAGTACTTC.

The V call is TRBV30, the J call TRBJ1-1; D gene uncertain. From germline, CDR1 is GTSNPN and CDR2 SVGIG (reference sequence). V was pared by 0 bases and J by 5 bases, with 10 bases between. The CDR3 is made up of 13 amino acids. CDR3 DNA sequence: TGTGCCTGGAGTGTAGGGAAAGTAACTGAAGCTTTCTTT. The encoded protein is CAWSVGKVTEAFF.

The chain uses TRBV9 and TRBJ2-3; D uncertain. Per the germline V gene, CDR1 is SGDLS and CDR2 is YYNGEE. Between the trimmed V and J ends, which lost 0 bases and 1 base, there was a span of 9 bases. CDR3 length: 15 residues. CDR3 coding DNA: TGTGCCAGCAGCGTAGTTGTCGGCGGCACAGATACGCAGTATTTT. Its translation is CASSVVVGGTDTQYF.

The rearrangement joins TRBV7-9 to TRBJ2-5, with 10 bases fitting TRBD2. The CDR3 runs 17 residues. V shed 7 bases, J shed 2 bases, and the junction held 13 bases outside the gene matches. CDR1 and CDR2 (germline): SEHNR, FQNEAQ (reference sequence). CDR3 in DNA: TGTGCCAGCACCCCCGGGTCCAGCGGGAGGGAGCAAGAGACCCAGTACTTC. Amino acid sequence: CASTPGSSGREQETQYF.